These T cell receptor beta chains were read from a single sample in a study of blood T cell repertoires in COVID-19. TCRdb's table, derived via immunoSEQ multiplex PCR, lists solely in-frame clones and lacks some. This sample has about 280,000 clones; approximately 83% occur once, and the top ten carry roughly 9.6%. The specimen was peripheral blood. Receptors originate from a woman in her seventies with acute or convalescent COVID-19. Each CDR3 is given with its conserved first and last residue. The D gene is left open where the match is weak. Rows may omit the clone size; those that give it use once, few, many or a size class.

v_call	j_call	d_call	clone_size	cdr3_nt	cdr3_aa
TRBV5-1	TRBJ2-6	TRBD1	-	TGCGCCAGCAGCTGGGGGGACAGGGACACCAACGTCCTGACTTTC	CASSWGDRDTNVLTF
TRBV5-1	TRBJ1-3	TRBD1	-	TGCGCCAGCAGCTTGTGGGGACAGGGATCGGAAGGAAACACCATATATTTT	CASSLWGQGSEGNTIYF
TRBV15	TRBJ2-2	-	-	TGTGCCACCAGCAGAGATCGAGGGACCGGGGAGCTGTTTTTT	CATSRDRGTGELFF
TRBV7-9	TRBJ1-5	-	-	TGTGCCAGCAGCCACGACAGCGATAATCAGCCCCAGCATTTT	CASSHDSDNQPQHF
TRBV2	TRBJ1-1	-	-	TGTGCCAGCTCGTACCGGGACACTGAAGCTTTCTTT	CASSYRDTEAFF
TRBV4-1	TRBJ1-2	-	-	TGCGCCAGCAGCCAAGATCCACAGTTCTATGGCTACACCTTC	CASSQDPQFYGYTF
TRBV20-1	TRBJ2-1	-	-	TGCAGTGCTGGGGGCTCTGAGGAGCAGTTCTTC	CSAGGSEEQFF
TRBV25-1	TRBJ1-2	TRBD1	-	TGTGCCAGCAGTGGGTTTACCGGGACAGACTATGGCTACACCTTC	CASSGFTGTDYGYTF
TRBV5-6	TRBJ1-6	TRBD1	-	TGTGCCAGCAGCTTGGGAGGGACAGGCGCTTCACCCCTCCACTTT	CASSLGGTGASPLHF
TRBV11-2	TRBJ2-2	-	-	TGTGCCAGCAGCTACAGGGGGGAGCTGTTTTTT	CASSYRGELFF
TRBV5-1	TRBJ1-1	-	-	TGCGCCAGCAGCCTTAAACTACCCAACACTGAAGCTTTCTTT	CASSLKLPNTEAFF
TRBV19	TRBJ1-1	-	-	TGTGCCAGTAATGGGAGACCGATGAACACTGAAGCTTTCTTT	CASNGRPMNTEAFF
TRBV28	TRBJ1-6	-	-	TGTGCCAGCAGTTTATCGGCAGGGCTCTATAATTCACCCCTCCACTTT	CASSLSAGLYNSPLHF
TRBV2	TRBJ1-6	TRBD1	few	TGTGCCAGCCACAGGGGGGACTACTCACCCCTCCACTTT	CASHRGDYSPLHF
TRBV2	TRBJ2-2	TRBD1	-	TGTGCCAGCAGCGGGACAGAGAACACCGGGGAGCTGTTTTTT	CASSGTENTGELFF
TRBV3-1/TRBV3-2	TRBJ1-6	TRBD1	-	TGTGCCAGCAGCCAAGACAGGGGGACACCCCTCCACTTT	CASSQDRGTPLHF
TRBV3-1/TRBV3-2	TRBJ1-1	TRBD1	-	TGTGCCAGCAGCCCACAGGGGGCGGCCTGGATTACTGAAGCTTTCTTT	CASSPQGAAWITEAFF
TRBV12-3/TRBV12-4	TRBJ1-2	-	-	TGTGCCAGCAGTTCCGGGACACATGATGGCTACACCTTC	CASSSGTHDGYTF
TRBV12-3/TRBV12-4	TRBJ1-2	-	-	TGTGCCAGCAGCGAACGGGAGAACTATGGCTACACCTTC	CASSERENYGYTF
TRBV11-1	TRBJ1-2	TRBD1	-	TGTGCCAGCAGCTCAGGACAGGGGCTGGACTATGGCTACACCTTC	CASSSGQGLDYGYTF
TRBV7-2	TRBJ1-2	TRBD1	-	TGTGCCAGCAGCATGGGGACAGGGACCGGCTACACCTTC	CASSMGTGTGYTF
TRBV5-4	TRBJ1-1	-	-	TGTGCCAGCGCCAGAGGAGAGGGTAACACTGAAGCTTTCTTT	CASARGEGNTEAFF
TRBV19	TRBJ1-5	-	-	TGTGCCAGTACGGGGTATAGCAATCAGCCCCAGCATTTT	CASTGYSNQPQHF
TRBV7-9	TRBJ1-2	-	-	TGTGCCAGCAGCTTAGCCCGGACAGATGGCTACACCTTC	CASSLARTDGYTF
TRBV28	TRBJ1-2	-	-	TGTGCCAGCGTCGGTAACTATGGCTACACCTTC	CASVGNYGYTF
TRBV5-1	TRBJ2-7	-	-	TGCGCCAGCAGCAGTGACAACTCCTACGAGCAGTACTTC	CASSSDNSYEQYF